This TCR beta chain was captured in a study of low-dose radiotherapy and immunotherapy resistance in tumors. Background on the study: Nivolumab was given to patients as a 240 mg flat dose every two weeks, and ipilimumab at 1 mg/kg every six weeks. Both were delivered intravenously. Study patients were administered oral aspirin at 300 mg daily for four cycles from cycle 1 day 1.

Trimming took 4 bases from V and 4 from J, leaving 11 bases between them. Germline CDR1 reads MDHEN; CDR2 reads SYDVKM. The CDR3 consists of 13 residues. Regarding time point: before trial treatment. Gene-specific TRAV and TRBV primers were used for first-strand cDNA, covering alpha and beta chains. Over 20 PCR cycles, TCRs were amplified from a constant-region primer and V-primer adapter. From the reads, TCRdb called clonotypes with MiXCR, one entry per CDR3 protein. The data contain about 60,000 distinct CDR3 sequences, roughly a quarter of them singletons. Sequenced here: PBMCs, sampled before treatment. The chain links TRBV28 to TRBJ2-7; D remains unclear. The source of this sequence is a male donor with prostate cancer. The CDR3 DNA reads as TGTGCCAGCAGTTCCCCTGACGGATACGAGCAGTACTTC. Protein product: CASSSPDGYEQYF.